The sample holds a few counts of the clone carrying this TCR beta chain. The data were obtained in a study of T cell repertoires in cytomegalovirus infection. The CDR3 runs 13 residues. V was clipped by 6 bases and J by 7 bases; unmatched bases: 6. Germline V gene data show CDR1 as MDHEN and CDR2 as SYDVKM. Each CDR3 protein gets one entry after TCRdb re-called the reads with MiXCR. The table includes about 180,000 distinct CDR3 sequences, about a sixth detected once. The TCR was taken from a human donor in good health (CMV status not recorded). Some clones in this sample may be carry-over from other donors' samples. The chain links TRBV28 to TRBJ1-2, with TRBD1 matching 9 bases. The sample consisted of CD8+ T cells from PBMCs. The CDR3 DNA reads as TGTGCCAGCAGCTTACAGGGGGCGGGTGGCTACACCTTC. This translates into CASSLQGAGGYTF.